At least ten counts were recorded for the clone carrying this TCR beta chain. The target antigen is unknown. Molecular-barcoded quantitative 5'-RACE produced these TCR beta libraries. TCRdb passed the 5' RACE reads through MiXCR, listing each CDR3 protein once. The sample yields roughly 250,000 distinct CDR3 sequences, roughly 10% seen once. The data are from a study of CD8 T cells in ankylosing spondylitis. Notes on the study in general: Among TCR beta sequences, a motif of several highly homologous variants appeared characteristic of ankylosing spondylitis blood. In peripheral blood, disease-linked CD8+ clones occurred at relatively low frequencies.

Germline V gene data show CDR1 as ENHRY and CDR2 as SYGVKD. Trimming shortened V by 7 bases and J by 5 bases, and 12 bases separated the two germline ends. The CDR3 runs 12 residues. The receptor comes from a male donor with ankylosing spondylitis or in good health (not recorded which). The genes are TRBV10-3 and TRBJ2-7, with D perhaps matching TRBD2 (5 bases). The sample consisted of blood, either unsorted or a sorted T cell fraction (not recorded which). The CDR3: CAIKEGGNEQYF. CDR3 nucleotides: TGTGCCATCAAAGAGGGCGGCAACGAGCAGTACTTC.